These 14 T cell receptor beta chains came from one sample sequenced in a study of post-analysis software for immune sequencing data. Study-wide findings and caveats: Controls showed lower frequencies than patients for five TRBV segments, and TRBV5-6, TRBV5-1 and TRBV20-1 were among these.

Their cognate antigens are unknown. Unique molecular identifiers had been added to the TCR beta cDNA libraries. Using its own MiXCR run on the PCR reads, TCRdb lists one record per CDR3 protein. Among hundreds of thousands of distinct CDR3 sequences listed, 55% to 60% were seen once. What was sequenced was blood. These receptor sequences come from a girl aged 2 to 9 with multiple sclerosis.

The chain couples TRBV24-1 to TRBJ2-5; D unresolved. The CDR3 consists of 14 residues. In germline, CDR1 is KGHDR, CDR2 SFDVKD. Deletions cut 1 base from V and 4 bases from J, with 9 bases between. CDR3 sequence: CATSDLKESETQYF. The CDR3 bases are TGTGCCACCAGTGATTTAAAGGAATCAGAGACCCAGTACTTC.

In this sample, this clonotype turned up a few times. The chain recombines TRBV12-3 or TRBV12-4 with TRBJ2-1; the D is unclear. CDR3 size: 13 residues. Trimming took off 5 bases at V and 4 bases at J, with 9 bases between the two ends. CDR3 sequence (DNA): TGTGCCAGCAGTCCTCCTCATTACAATGAGCAGTTCTTC. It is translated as CASSPPHYNEQFF.

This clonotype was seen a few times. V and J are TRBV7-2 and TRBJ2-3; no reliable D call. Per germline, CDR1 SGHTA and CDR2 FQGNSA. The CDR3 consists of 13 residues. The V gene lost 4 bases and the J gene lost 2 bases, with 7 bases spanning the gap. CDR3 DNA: TGTGCCAGCAGCTCCTCTAACACAGATACGCAGTATTTT. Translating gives CASSSSNTDTQYF.

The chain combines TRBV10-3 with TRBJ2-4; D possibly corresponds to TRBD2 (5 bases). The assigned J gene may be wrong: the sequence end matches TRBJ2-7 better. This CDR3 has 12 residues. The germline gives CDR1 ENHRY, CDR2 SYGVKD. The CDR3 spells CAITGSSYEQYF. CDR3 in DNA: TGTGCCATCACTGGGAGCTCCTACGAGCAGTACTTC.

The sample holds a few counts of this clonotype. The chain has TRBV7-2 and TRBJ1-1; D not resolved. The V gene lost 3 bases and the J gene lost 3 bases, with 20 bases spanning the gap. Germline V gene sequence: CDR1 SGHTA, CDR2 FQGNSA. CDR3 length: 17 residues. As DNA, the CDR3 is TGTGCCAGCAGCTTCGCTCCGCCCGGGCGCGGGGACACTGAAGCTTTCTTT. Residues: CASSFAPPGRGDTEAFF.

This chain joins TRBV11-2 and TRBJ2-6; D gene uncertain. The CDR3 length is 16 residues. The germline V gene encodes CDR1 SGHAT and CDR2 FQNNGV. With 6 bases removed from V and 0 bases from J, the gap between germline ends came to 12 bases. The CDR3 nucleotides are TGTGCCAGCAGTTCTATCGCAGGCTCTGGGGCCAACGTCCTGACTTTC. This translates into CASSSIAGSGANVLTF.

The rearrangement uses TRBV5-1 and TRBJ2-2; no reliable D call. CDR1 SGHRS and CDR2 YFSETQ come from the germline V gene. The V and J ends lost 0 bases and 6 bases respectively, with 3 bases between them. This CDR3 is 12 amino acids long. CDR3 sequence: CASSLDPGELFF. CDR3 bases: TGCGCCAGCAGCTTGGATCCCGGGGAGCTGTTTTTT.

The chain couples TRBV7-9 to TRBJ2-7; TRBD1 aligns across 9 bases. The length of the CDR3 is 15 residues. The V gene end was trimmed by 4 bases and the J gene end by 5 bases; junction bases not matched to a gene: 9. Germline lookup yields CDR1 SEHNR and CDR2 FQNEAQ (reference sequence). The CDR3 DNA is TGTGCCAGCAGCTCCCGGGACAGGGTTTCCCACGAGCAGTACTTC. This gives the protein CASSSRDRVSHEQYF. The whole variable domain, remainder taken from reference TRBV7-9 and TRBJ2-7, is DTGVSQNPRHKITKRGQNVTFRCDPISEHNRLYWYRQTLGQGPEFLTYFQNEAQLEKSRLLSDRFSAERPKGSFSTLEIQRTEQGDSAMYLCASSSRDRVSHEQYFGPGTRLTVT.

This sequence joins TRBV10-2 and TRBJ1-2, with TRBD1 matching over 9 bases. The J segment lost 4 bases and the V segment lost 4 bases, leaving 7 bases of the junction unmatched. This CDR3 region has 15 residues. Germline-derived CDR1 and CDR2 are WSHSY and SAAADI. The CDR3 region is CASSAPGTGTYGYTF. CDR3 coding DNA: TGCGCCAGCAGTGCCCCCGGGACAGGGACCTATGGCTACACCTTC.

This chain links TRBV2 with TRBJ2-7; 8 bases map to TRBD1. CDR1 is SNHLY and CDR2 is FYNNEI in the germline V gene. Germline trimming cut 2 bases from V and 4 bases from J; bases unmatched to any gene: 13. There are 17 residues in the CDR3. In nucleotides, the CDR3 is TGTGCCAGCAGTGAAAGGACAGGGACAACCTCCGCTTACGAGCAGTACTTC. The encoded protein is CASSERTGTTSAYEQYF.

This CDR3 is CSARRPLWAGVYEQYF. The CDR3 bases are TGCAGTGCTAGACGTCCTCTCTGGGCGGGAGTCTACGAGCAGTACTTC. The rearrangement links TRBV20-1 to TRBJ2-7; 7 nucleotides align to TRBD2. The germline CDR1 and CDR2 sequences are DFQATT and SNEGSKA (reference sequence). The trim removed 2 bases at V and 3 bases at J, leaving 13 bases unmatched. The CDR3 contains 16 residues.

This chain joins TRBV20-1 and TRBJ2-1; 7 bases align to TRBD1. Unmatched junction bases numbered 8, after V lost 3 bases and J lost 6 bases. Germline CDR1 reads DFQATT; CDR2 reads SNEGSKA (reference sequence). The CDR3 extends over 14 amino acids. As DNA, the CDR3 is TGCAGTGCTAGTAAGGGGGCCAGGGTCAATGAGCAGTTCTTC. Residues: CSASKGARVNEQFF.

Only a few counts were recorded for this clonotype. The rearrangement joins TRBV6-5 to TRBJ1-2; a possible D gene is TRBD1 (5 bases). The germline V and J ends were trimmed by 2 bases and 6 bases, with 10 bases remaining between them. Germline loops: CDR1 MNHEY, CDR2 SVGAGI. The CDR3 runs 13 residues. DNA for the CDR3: TGTGCCAGCAGTTACCGGCAGGGAAATGGCTACACCTTC. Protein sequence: CASSYRQGNGYTF.

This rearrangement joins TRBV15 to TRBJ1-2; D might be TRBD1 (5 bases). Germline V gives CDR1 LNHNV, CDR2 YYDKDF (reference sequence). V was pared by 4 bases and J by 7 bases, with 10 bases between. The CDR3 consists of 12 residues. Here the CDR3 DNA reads TGTGCCACCAGCAATACAGGTGTTGGCTACACCTTC. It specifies CATSNTGVGYTF.